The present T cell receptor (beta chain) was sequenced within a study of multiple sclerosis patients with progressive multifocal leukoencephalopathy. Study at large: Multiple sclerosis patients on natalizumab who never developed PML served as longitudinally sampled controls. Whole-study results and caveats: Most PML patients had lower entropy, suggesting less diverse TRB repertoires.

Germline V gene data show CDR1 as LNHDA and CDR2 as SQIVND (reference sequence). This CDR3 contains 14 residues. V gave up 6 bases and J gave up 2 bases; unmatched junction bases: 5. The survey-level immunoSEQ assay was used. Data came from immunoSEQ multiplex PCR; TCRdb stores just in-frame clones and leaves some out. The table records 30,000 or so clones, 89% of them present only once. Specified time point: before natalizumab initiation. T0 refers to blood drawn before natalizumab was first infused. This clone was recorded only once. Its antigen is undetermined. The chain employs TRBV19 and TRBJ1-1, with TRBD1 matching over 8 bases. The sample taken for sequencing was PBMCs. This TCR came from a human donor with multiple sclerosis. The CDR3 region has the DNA TGTGCCAGTAGCAGGGGGCGGATAAACACTGAAGCTTTCTTT. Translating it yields CASSRGRINTEAFF.